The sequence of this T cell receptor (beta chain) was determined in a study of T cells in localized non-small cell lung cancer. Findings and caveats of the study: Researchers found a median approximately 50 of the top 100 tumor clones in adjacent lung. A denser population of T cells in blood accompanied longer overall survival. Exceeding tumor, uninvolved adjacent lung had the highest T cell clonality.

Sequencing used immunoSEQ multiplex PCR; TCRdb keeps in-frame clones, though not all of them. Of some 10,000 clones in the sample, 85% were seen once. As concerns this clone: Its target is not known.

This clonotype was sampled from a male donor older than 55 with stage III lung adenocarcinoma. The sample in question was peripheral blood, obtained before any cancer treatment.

The CDR3 region is CASSQFRGSQYF. The CDR3 DNA reads as TGCGCCAGCAGCCAATTCCGGGGGTCCCAGTACTTC. The rearrangement joins TRBV4-1 to TRBJ2-5, with D possibly matching TRBD2 (6 bases). The CDR3 totals 12 residues. V was shortened by 2 bases and J by 9 bases, with 10 bases between the two germline ends. The germline CDR1 and CDR2 sequences are MGHRA and YSYEKL.